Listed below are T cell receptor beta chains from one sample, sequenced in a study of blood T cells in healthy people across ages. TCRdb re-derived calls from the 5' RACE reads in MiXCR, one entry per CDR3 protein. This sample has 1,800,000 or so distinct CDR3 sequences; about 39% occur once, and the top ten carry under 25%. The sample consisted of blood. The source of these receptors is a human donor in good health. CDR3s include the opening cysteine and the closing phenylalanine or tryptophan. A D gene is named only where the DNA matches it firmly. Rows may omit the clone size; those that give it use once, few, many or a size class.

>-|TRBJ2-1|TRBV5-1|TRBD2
CASSLAPGTSGGAALEETQFF
TGCGCCAGCAGCTTGGCCCCCGGGACTAGCGGGGGGGCCGCTTTAGAAGAGACCCAGTTCTTC
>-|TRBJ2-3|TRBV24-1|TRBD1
CATSDPRHRGFSSTDTQYF
TGTGCCACCAGTGATCCCAGGCACAGGGGTTTTTCTAGCACAGATACGCAGTATTTT
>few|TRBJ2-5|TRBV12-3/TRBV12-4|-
CASSPRDQQETQYF
TGTGCCAGCAGCCCCCGGGACCAACAAGAGACCCAGTACTTC
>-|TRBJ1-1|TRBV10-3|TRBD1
CAISESFSGTGVTEAFF
TGTGCCATCAGTGAGTCGTTTTCAGGGACAGGGGTCACTGAAGCTTTCTTT
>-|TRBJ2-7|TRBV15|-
CATSGSGTVGSYEQYF
TGTGCCACCAGCGGAAGCGGGACAGTGGGCTCCTACGAGCAGTACTTC
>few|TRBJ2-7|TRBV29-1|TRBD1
CSSSGTGGYEQYF
TGCAGCTCTTCCGGGACAGGGGGGTACGAGCAGTACTTC
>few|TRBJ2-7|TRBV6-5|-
CASSYSPVVGGQYF
TGTGCCAGCAGTTACTCCCCGGTAGTAGGTGGGCAGTACTTC
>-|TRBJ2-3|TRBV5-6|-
CASFVNRDTQYF
TGTGCCAGCTTCGTAAACAGAGATACGCAGTATTTT
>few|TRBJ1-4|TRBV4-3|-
CASSQEALGDEKLFF
TGCGCCAGCAGCCAAGAAGCACTAGGAGATGAAAAACTGTTTTTT
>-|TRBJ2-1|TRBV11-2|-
CASSLDLARYNEQFF
TGTGCCAGCAGCTTAGATCTCGCGCGGTACAATGAGCAGTTCTTC
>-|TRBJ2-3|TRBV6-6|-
CASSHPRTRGTDTQYF
TGTGCCAGCAGTCACCCGCGGACGAGGGGCACAGATACGCAGTATTTT
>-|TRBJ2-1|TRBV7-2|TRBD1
CASSPGQDRLGFF
TGTGCCAGCAGTCCGGGACAGGACCGCCTCGGGTTCTTC
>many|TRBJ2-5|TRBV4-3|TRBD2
CASSLVPSGEETQYF
TGCGCCAGCAGCCTGGTACCTAGCGGAGAAGAGACCCAGTACTTC
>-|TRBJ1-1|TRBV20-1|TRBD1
CSASSLEGAWNTEAFF
TGCAGTGCTAGTAGTCTGGAGGGGGCCTGGAACACTGAAGCTTTCTTT
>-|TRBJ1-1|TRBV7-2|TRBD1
CASSPVGTGAMTTEAFF
TGTGCCAGCAGCCCAGTGGGGACAGGGGCAATGACCACTGAAGCTTTCTTT